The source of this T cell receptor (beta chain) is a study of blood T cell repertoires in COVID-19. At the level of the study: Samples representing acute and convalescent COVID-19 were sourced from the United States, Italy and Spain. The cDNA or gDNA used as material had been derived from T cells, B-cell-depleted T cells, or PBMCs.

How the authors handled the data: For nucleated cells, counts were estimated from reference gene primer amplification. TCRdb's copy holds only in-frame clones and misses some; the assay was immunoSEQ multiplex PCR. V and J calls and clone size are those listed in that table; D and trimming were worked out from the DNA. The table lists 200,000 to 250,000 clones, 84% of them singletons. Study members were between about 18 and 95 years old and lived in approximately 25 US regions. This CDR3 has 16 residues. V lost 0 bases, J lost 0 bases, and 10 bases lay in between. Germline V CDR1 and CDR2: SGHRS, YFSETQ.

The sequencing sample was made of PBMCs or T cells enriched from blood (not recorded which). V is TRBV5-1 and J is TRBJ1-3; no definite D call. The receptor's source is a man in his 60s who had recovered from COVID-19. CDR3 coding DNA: TGCGCCAGCAGCTTGGGTTCAGTCTCCTCTGGAAACACCATATATTTT. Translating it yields CASSLGSVSSGNTIYF.